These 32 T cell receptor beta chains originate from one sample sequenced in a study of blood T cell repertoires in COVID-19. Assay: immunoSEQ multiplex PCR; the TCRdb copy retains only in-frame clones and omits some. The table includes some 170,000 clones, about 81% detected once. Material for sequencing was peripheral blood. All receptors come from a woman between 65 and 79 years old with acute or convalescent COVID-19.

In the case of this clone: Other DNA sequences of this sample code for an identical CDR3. The chain's CDR3 is CASSQELAGGPDTQYF. In DNA form, the CDR3 reads TGCGCCAGCAGCCAAGAACTAGCGGGGGGGCCAGATACGCAGTATTTT. The rearrangement links TRBV4-3 to TRBJ2-3; 13 bases agree with TRBD2. Germline CDR1 reads LGHNA; CDR2 reads YSLEER. With 0 bases clipped from V and 4 bases from J, the junction kept 1 base outside the gene matches. The CDR3 loop spans 16 amino acids.

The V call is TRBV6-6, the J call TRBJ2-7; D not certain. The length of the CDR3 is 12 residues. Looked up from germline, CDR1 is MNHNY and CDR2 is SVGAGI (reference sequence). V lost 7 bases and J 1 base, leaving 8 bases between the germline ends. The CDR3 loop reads CASKRQSYEQYF. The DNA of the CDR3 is TGTGCCAGCAAGCGTCAGTCCTACGAGCAGTACTTC.

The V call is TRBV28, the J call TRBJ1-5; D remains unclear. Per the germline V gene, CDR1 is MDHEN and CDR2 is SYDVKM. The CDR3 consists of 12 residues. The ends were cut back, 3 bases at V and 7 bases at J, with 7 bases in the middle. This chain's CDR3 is CASSLTSQPQHF. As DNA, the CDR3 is TGTGCCAGCAGTTTGACAAGCCAGCCCCAGCATTTT.

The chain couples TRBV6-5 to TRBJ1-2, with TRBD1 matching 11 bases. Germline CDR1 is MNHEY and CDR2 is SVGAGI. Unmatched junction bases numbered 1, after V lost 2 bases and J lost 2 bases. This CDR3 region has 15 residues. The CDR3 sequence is CASSYGQGANYGYTF. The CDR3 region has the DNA TGTGCCAGCAGTTACGGACAGGGGGCCAACTATGGCTACACCTTC.

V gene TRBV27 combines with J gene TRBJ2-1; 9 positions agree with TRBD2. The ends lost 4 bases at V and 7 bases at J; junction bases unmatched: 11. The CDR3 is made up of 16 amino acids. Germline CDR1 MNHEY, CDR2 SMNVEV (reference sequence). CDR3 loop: CASSSLTSGSKNEQFF. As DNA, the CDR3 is TGTGCCAGCAGTTCCCTGACTAGCGGTTCCAAAAATGAGCAGTTCTTC.

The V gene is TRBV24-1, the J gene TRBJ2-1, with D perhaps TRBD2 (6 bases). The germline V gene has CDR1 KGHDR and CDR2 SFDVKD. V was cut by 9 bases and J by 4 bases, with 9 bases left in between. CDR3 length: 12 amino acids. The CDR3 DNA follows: TGTGCCACCGGGACTCGTTACAATGAGCAGTTCTTC. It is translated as CATGTRYNEQFF.

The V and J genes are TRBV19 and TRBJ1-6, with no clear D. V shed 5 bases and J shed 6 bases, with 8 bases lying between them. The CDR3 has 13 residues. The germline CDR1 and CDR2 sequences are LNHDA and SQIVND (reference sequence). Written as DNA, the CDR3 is TGTGCCAGTAGTGAAACAGCTAATTCACCCCTCCACTTT. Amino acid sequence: CASSETANSPLHF. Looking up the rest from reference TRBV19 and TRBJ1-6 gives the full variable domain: DGGITQSPKYLFRKEGQNVTLSCEQNLNHDAMYWYRQDPGQGLRLIYYSQIVNDFQKGDIAEGYSVSREKKESFPLTVTSAQKNPTAFYLCASSETANSPLHFGNGTRLTVT.

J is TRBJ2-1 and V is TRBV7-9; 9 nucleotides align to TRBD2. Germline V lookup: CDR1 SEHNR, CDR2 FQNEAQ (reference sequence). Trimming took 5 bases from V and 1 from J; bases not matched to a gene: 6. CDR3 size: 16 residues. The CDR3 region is CASSTLSGRSYNEQFF. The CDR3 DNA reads TGTGCCAGCAGCACCCTTAGCGGGAGATCCTACAATGAGCAGTTCTTC.

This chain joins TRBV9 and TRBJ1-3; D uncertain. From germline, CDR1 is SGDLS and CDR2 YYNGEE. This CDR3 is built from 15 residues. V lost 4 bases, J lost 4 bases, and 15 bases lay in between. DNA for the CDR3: TGTGCCAGCAGCCCCACCCCGGGGTTCGGAAACACCATATATTTT. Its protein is CASSPTPGFGNTIYF.

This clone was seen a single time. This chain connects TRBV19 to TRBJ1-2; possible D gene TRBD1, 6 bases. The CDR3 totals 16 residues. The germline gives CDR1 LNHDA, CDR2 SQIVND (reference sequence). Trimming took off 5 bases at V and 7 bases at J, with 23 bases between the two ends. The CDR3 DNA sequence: TGTGCCAGTAGTTCAGGGACACCGTTGACGATCGCTGGCTACACCTTC. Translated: CASSSGTPLTIAGYTF.

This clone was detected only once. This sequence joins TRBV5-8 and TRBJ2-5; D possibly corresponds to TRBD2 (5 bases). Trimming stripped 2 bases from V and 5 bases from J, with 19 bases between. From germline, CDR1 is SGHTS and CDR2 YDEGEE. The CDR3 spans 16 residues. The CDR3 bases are TGTGCCAGCAGCTTAATAGCTTTCACCGGCGGGGAGACCCAGTACTTC. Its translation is CASSLIAFTGGETQYF.

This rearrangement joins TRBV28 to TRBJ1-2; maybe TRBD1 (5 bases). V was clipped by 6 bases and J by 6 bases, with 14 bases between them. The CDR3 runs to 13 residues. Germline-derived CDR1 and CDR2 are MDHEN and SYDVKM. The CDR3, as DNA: TGTGCCAGCAGGATCAGGGATCCGGATGGCTACACCTTC. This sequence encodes CASRIRDPDGYTF.

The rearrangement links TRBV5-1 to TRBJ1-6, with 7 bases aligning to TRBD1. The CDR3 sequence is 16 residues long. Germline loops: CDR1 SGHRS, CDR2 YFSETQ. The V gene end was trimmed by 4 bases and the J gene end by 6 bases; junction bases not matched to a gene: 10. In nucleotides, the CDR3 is TGCGCCAGCAGCCACGCCGCGGGACAGAGTAATTCACCCCTCCACTTT. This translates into CASSHAAGQSNSPLHF.

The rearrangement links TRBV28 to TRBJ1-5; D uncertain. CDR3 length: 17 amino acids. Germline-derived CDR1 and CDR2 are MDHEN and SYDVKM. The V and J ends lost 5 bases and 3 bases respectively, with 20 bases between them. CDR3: CASSPRWELAFNQPQHF. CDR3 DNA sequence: TGTGCCAGCAGTCCACGATGGGAGCTCGCCTTCAATCAGCCCCAGCATTTT. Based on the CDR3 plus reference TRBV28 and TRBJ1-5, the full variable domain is DVKVTQSSRYLVKRTGEKVFLECVQDMDHENMFWYRQDPGLGLRLIYFSYDVKMKEKGDIPEGYSVSREKKERFSLILESASTNQTSMYLCASSPRWELAFNQPQHFGDGTRLSIL.

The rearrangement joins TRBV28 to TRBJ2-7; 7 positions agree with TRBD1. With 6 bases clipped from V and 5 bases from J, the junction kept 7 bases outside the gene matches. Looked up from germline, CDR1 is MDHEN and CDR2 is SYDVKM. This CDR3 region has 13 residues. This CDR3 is CASRTTGTHEQYF. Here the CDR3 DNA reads TGTGCCAGCAGGACGACAGGGACCCACGAGCAGTACTTC.

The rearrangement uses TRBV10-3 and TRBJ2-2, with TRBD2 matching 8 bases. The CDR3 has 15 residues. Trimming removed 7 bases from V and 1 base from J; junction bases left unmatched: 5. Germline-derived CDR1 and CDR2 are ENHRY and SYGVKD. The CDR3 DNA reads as TGTGCCATCAAGGCGGGGGGCCAGAACACCGGGGAGCTGTTTTTT. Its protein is CAIKAGGQNTGELFF.

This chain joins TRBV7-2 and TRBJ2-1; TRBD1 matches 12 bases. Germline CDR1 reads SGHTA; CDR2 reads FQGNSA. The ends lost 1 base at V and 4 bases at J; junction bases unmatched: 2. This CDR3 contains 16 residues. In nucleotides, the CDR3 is TGTGCCAGCAGCTTAGGGGGACAGGGGGCATACAATGAGCAGTTCTTC. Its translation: CASSLGGQGAYNEQFF.

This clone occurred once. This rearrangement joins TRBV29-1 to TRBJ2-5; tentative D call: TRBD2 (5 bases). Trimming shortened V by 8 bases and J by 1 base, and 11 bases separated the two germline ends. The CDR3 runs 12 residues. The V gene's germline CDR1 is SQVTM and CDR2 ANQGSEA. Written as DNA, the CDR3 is TGCAGCCATGCCGGGATCCAAGAGACCCAGTACTTC. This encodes CSHAGIQETQYF.

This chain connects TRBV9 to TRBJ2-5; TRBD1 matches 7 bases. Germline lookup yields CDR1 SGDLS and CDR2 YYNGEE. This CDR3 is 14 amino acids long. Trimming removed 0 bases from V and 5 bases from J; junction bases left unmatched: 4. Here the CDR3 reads CASSVVGGVETQYF. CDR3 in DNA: TGTGCCAGCAGCGTAGTAGGGGGCGTGGAGACCCAGTACTTC.

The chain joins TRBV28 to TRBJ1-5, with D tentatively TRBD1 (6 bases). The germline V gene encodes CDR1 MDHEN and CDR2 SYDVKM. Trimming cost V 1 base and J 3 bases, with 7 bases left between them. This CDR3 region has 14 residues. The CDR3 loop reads CASSLYRDNQPQHF. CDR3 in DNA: TGTGCCAGCAGTTTATACAGGGACAATCAGCCCCAGCATTTT.

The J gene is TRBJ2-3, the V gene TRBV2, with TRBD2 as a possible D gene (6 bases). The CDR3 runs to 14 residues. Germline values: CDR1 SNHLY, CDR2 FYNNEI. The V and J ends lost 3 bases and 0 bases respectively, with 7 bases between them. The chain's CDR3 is CASSEGLSTDTQYF. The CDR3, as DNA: TGTGCCAGCAGTGAGGGACTGAGCACAGATACGCAGTATTTT.

CDR3 amino acids: CAISRDGETQYF. CDR3 nucleotide sequence: TGTGCCATCAGCCGTGACGGGGAGACCCAGTACTTC. The V and J genes are TRBV10-3 and TRBJ2-5, with D unclear. The CDR3 runs 12 residues. Germline V gives CDR1 ENHRY, CDR2 SYGVKD. The V gene lost 6 bases and the J gene lost 5 bases, with 10 bases spanning the gap.

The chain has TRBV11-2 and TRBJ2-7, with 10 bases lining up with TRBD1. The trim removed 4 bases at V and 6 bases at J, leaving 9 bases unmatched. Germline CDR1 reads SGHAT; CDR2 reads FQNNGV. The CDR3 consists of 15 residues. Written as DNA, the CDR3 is TGTGCCAGCAGCTGGACCGGGACAGGGGAATCCGAGCAGTACTTC. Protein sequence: CASSWTGTGESEQYF.

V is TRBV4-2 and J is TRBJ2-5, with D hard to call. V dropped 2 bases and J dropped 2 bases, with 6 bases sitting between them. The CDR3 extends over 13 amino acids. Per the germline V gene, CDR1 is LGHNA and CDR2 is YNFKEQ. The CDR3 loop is CASSQSVQETQYF. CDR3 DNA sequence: TGTGCCAGCAGCCAAAGCGTTCAAGAGACCCAGTACTTC.

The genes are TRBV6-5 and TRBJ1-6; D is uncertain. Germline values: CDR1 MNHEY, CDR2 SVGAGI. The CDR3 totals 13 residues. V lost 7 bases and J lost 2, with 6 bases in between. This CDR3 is CASKGAYNSPLHF. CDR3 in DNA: TGTGCCAGCAAGGGAGCCTATAATTCACCCCTCCACTTT.

The CDR3 loop reads CASSLGTRFSYEQYF. In nucleotides, the CDR3 is TGTGCCAGCAGCCTCGGGACTAGATTCTCCTACGAGCAGTACTTC. The gene calls are TRBV7-2 and TRBJ2-7, with 8 positions matching TRBD2. CDR3 size: 15 residues. Per the germline V gene, CDR1 is SGHTA and CDR2 is FQGNSA. After removal of 5 bases from V and 0 bases from J, the junction contained 6 bases not matched to a gene.

CDR3 nucleotide sequence: TGCGCCAGCAGCCCAGGTCGGGGGGAGCTGTTTTTT. Protein product: CASSPGRGELFF. The chain recombines TRBV5-1 with TRBJ2-2; D is unclear. The CDR3 is 12 residues long. Germline assignment: CDR1 SGHRS and CDR2 YFSETQ. V lost 4 bases and J lost 8, with 9 bases in between.

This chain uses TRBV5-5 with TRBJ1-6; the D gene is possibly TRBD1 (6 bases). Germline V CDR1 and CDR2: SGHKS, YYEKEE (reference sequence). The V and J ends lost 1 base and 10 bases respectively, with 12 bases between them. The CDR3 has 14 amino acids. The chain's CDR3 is CASSLSGDESPLHF. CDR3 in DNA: TGTGCCAGCAGCTTGTCAGGGGATGAGTCACCCCTCCACTTT.

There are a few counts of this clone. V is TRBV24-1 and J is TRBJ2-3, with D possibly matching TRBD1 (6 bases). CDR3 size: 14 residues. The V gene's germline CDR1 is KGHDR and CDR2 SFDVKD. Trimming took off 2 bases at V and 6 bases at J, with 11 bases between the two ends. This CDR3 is CATSDSSQGDTQYF. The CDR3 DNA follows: TGTGCCACCAGTGATTCAAGTCAGGGGGATACGCAGTATTTT.

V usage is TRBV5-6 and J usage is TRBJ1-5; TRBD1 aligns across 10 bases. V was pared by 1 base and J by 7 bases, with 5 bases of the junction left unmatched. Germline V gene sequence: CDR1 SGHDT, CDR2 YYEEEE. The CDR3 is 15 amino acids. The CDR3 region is CASSLFGTGVQPQHF. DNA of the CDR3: TGTGCCAGCAGCTTGTTTGGGACAGGGGTGCAGCCCCAGCATTTT. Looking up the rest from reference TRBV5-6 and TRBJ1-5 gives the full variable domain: DAGVTQSPTHLIKTRGQQVTLRCSPKSGHDTVSWYQQALGQGPQFIFQYYEEEERQRGNFPDRFSGHQFPNYSSELNVNALLLGDSALYLCASSLFGTGVQPQHFGDGTRLSIL.

The CDR3: CASSYGGSTDTQYF. CDR3 DNA: TGTGCCAGCAGTTACGGAGGGAGCACAGATACGCAGTATTTT. This rearrangement joins TRBV6-2 or TRBV6-3 to TRBJ2-3, with a possible D match to TRBD2 (6 bases). This CDR3 comprises 14 residues. Germline CDR1 is MNHEY and CDR2 is SVGEGT. V was cut by 2 bases and J by 0 bases, with 6 bases left in between.

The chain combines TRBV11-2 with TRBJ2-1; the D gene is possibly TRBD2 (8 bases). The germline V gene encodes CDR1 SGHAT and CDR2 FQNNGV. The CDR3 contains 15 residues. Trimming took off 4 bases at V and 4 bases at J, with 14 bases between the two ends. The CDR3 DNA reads TGTGCCAGCAGCTCAGGGGGGACTAGGTACAATGAGCAGTTCTTC. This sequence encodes CASSSGGTRYNEQFF.